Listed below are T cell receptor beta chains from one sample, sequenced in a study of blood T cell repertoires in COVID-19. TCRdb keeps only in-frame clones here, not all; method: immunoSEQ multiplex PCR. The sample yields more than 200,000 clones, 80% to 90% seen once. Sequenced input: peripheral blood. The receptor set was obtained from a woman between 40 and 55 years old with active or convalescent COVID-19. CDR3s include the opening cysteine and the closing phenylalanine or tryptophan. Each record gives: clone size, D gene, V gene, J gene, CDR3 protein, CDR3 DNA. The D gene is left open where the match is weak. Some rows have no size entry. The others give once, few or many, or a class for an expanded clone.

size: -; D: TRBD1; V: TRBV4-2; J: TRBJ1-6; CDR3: CASSQRVQGAVNSPLHF; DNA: TGTGCCAGCAGCCAGCGAGTACAGGGGGCCGTAAATTCACCCCTCCACTTT
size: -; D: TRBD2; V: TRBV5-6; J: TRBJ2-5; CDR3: CASSFSGTPQETQYF; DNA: TGTGCCAGCAGCTTTAGCGGGACACCCCAAGAGACCCAGTACTTC
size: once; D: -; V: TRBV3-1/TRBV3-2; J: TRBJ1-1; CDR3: CASSLAGAGRYTEAFF; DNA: TGTGCCAGCAGCCTCGCAGGGGCGGGTAGGTACACTGAAGCTTTCTTT
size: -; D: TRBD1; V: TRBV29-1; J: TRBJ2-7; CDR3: CSVDGDRGGEQYF; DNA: TGCAGCGTTGACGGGGACAGGGGCGGCGAGCAGTACTTC
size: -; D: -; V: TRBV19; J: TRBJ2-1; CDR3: CASSISYNEQFF; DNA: TGTGCCAGTAGTATTAGTTACAATGAGCAGTTCTTC
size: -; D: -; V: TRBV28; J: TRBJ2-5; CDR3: CASSYGQGRGMQETQYF; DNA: TGTGCCAGCAGTTATGGCCAGGGGAGGGGAATGCAAGAGACCCAGTACTTC
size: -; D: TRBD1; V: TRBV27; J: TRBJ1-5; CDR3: CARRNTGANQPQHF; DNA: TGTGCCAGAAGGAACACAGGGGCTAATCAGCCCCAGCATTTT
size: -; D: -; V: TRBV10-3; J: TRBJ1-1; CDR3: CAISVRGDTEAFF; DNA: TGTGCCATCAGTGTCCGGGGGGACACTGAAGCTTTCTTT
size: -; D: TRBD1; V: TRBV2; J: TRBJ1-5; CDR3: CASSEVGTGNQPQHF; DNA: TGTGCCAGCAGTGAGGTGGGGACAGGCAATCAGCCCCAGCATTTT
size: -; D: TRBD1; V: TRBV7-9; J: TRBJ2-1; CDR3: CASSLKWVRTGVNNEQFF; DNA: TGTGCCAGCAGCTTGAAGTGGGTCCGCACAGGGGTAAACAATGAGCAGTTCTTC
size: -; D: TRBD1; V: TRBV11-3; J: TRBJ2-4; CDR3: CASSSHLNRDSKKYF; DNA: TGTGCCAGCAGCTCTCATTTAAACCGGGACAGTAAAAAGTACTTC
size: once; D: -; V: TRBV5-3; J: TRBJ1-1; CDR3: CARIYGANTEAFF; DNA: TGTGCCAGAATCTACGGAGCGAACACTGAAGCTTTCTTT
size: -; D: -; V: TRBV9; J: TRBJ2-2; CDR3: CASSAEIDRNTGELFF; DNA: TGTGCCAGCAGCGCCGAGATCGACAGGAACACCGGGGAGCTGTTTTTT
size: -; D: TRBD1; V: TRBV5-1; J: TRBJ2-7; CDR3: CASSVGQGHEQYF; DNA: TGCGCCAGCAGCGTAGGACAGGGACACGAGCAGTACTTC
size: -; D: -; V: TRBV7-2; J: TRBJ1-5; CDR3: CASSLTPENQPQHF; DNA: TGTGCCAGCAGCTTAACTCCGGAGAATCAGCCCCAGCATTTT
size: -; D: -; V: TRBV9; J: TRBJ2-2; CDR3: CASTGMNTGELFF; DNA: TGTGCCAGCACCGGGATGAACACCGGGGAGCTGTTTTTT
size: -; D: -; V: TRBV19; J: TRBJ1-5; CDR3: CASILDSDGNQPQHF; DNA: TGTGCCAGTATCCTGGACAGTGATGGCAATCAGCCCCAGCATTTT
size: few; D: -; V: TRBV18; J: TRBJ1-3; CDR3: CASSRTYLEGTIYF; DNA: TGTGCCAGCTCAAGGACATATCTGGAAGGGACCATATATTTT
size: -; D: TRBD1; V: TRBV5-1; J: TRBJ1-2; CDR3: CASSLDPGGLNYGYTF; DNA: TGCGCCAGCAGCTTGGATCCAGGGGGGCTTAACTATGGCTACACCTTC
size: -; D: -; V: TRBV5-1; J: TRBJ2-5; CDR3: CASSFSEETQYF; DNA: TGCGCCAGCAGCTTTTCCGAAGAGACCCAGTACTTC
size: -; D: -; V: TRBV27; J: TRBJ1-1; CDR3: CASSLDRLNTEAFF; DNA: TGTGCCAGCAGTTTAGACAGACTGAACACTGAAGCTTTCTTT
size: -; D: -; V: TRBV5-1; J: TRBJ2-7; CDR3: CASSLGDDRAEAGFSYEQYF; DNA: TGCGCCAGCAGTCTCGGGGACGACAGGGCAGAAGCGGGCTTCTCCTACGAGCAGTACTTC
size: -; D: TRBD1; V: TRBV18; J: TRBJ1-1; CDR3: CASSPGGQREAFF; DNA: TGTGCCAGCTCACCGGGGGGACAGCGTGAAGCTTTCTTT
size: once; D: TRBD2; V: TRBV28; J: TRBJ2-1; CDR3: CASSAGGNNEQFF; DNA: TGTGCCTCGTCAGCGGGAGGAAACAATGAGCAGTTCTTC
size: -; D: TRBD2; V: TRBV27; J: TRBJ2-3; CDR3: CASSLRLAGGFTDTQYF; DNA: TGTGCCAGCAGTTTGAGACTAGCGGGGGGGTTCACAGATACGCAGTATTTT
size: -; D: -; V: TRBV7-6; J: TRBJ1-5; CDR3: CASSPERGTYSNQPQHF; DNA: TGTGCCAGCAGCCCGGAGAGAGGGACATATAGCAATCAGCCCCAGCATTTT
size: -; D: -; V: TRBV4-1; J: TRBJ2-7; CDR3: CASSQLFLQSGVEQYF; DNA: TGCGCCAGCAGCCAGCTATTCTTGCAGTCGGGTGTCGAGCAGTACTTC
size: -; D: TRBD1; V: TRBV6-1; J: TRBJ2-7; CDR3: CASSEGSQGVGEQYF; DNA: TGTGCCAGCAGTGAAGGGTCGCAGGGGGTGGGAGAGCAGTACTTC
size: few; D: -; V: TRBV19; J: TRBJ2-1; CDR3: CASSQGSFSYNEQFF; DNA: TGTGCCAGTTCCCAGGGTAGCTTCTCCTACAATGAGCAGTTCTTC
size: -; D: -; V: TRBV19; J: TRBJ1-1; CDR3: CASSMPPGTPNTEAFF; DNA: TGTGCCAGTAGTATGCCCCCCGGGACACCGAACACTGAAGCTTTCTTT
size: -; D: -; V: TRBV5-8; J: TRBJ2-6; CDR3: CASSPLTAEYGANVLTF; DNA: TGTGCCAGCAGCCCGCTAACCGCTGAATACGGGGCCAACGTCCTGACTTTC
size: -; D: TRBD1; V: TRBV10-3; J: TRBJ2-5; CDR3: CAIGPTGSETQYF; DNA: TGTGCCATCGGACCGACAGGGTCAGAGACCCAGTACTTC
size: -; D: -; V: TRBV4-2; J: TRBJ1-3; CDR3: CASSQNRPISGNTIYF; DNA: TGTGCCAGCAGCCAGAACAGACCAATCTCTGGAAACACCATATATTTT
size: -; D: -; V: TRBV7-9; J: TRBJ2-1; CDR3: CASSLVQGYNEQFF; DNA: TGTGCCAGCAGCTTAGTACAGGGCTACAATGAGCAGTTCTTC
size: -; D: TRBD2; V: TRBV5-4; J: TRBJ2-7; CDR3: CASSLTSGTLAF; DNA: TGTGCCAGCAGCTTGACTAGCGGGACCCTCGCCTTC
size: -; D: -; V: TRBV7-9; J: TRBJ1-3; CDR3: CASRQTGLFSGNTIYF; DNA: TGTGCCAGCAGGCAAACAGGCCTCTTCTCTGGAAACACCATATATTTT
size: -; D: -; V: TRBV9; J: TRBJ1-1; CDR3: CASSVVSGGTEAFF; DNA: TGTGCCAGCAGCGTAGTATCGGGGGGCACTGAAGCTTTCTTT
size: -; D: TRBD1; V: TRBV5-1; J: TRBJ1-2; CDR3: CASSLAAGARGLLGGYTF; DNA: TGCGCCAGCAGCTTGGCCGCTGGGGCCAGGGGGCTCCTAGGTGGCTACACCTTC
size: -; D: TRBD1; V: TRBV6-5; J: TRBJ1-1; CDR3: CASRFDRVTEAFF; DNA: TGTGCCAGCAGGTTCGACAGGGTCACTGAAGCTTTCTTT
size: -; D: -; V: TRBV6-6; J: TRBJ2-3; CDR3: CASREVGTDTQYF; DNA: TGTGCCAGCAGGGAGGTTGGCACAGATACGCAGTATTTT
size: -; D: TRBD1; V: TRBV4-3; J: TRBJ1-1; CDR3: CASSHVDRGGRTEAFF; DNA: TGCGCCAGCAGCCATGTGGACAGGGGTGGAAGAACTGAAGCTTTCTTT
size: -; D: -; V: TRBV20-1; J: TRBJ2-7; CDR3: CSAPDSYEQYF; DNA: TGCAGTGCGCCTGACAGTTACGAGCAGTACTTC